This entry lists 15 T cell receptor beta chains sequenced from one sample in a study of blood T cell repertoires in COVID-19. The assay was immunoSEQ multiplex PCR, and TCRdb's table has in-frame clones only and misses some. The sample lists around 60,000 clones, roughly four fifths occurring once. Sequenced: peripheral blood. These receptors were obtained from a man aged 50 or older with COVID-19, enrolled during active disease.

The chain couples TRBV7-2 to TRBJ1-5, with no clear D. V was clipped by 2 bases and J by 7 bases, with 12 bases between them. Germline CDR1 SGHTA, CDR2 FQGNSA. The CDR3 runs to 14 residues. The CDR3, as DNA: TGTGCCAGCAGCTTAATGGGAGGAGGCCAGCCCCAGCATTTT. As protein: CASSLMGGGQPQHF.

This clone was seen a handful of times. The V and J genes are TRBV4-2 and TRBJ1-2, with D hard to call. Germline values: CDR1 LGHNA, CDR2 YNFKEQ. V dropped 0 bases and J dropped 2 bases, with 13 bases sitting between them. This CDR3 has 16 amino acids. The CDR3 here is CASSQDSATGNYGYTF. CDR3 in DNA: TGTGCCAGCAGCCAAGATTCGGCCACGGGGAACTATGGCTACACCTTC.

V and J are TRBV2 and TRBJ2-7; D not certain. Germline CDR1 is SNHLY and CDR2 is FYNNEI. The V and J ends lost 4 bases and 0 bases respectively, with 10 bases between them. This CDR3 comprises 14 residues. The CDR3 spells CASSVPATSYEQYF. In nucleotides, the CDR3 is TGTGCCAGCAGTGTCCCAGCGACCTCCTACGAGCAGTACTTC.

The chain employs TRBV5-8 and TRBJ1-2, with D maybe TRBD1 (5 bases). The V end lost 4 bases, the J end lost 4 bases, and 17 bases lay between the germline ends. There are 15 residues in the CDR3. Germline loops: CDR1 SGHTS, CDR2 YDEGEE. CDR3 residues: CASSPRGRAFYGYTF. CDR3 DNA sequence: TGTGCCAGCAGCCCGCGGGGCAGGGCGTTCTATGGCTACACCTTC.

This clone has just one count. The gene calls are TRBV4-1 and TRBJ2-7; 8 positions agree with TRBD2. V lost 3 bases, J lost 0 bases, and 10 bases stayed unmatched. Germline assignment: CDR1 MGHRA and CDR2 YSYEKL. The CDR3 sequence is 17 residues long. CDR3 DNA sequence: TGCGCCAGCAGCCACCCAGGGGCGGGAGGCCCCTCCTACGAGCAGTACTTC. Translating it yields CASSHPGAGGPSYEQYF.

The V gene is TRBV30, the J gene TRBJ2-7; D is unresolved. Germline V CDR1 and CDR2: GTSNPN, SVGIG (reference sequence). V lost 0 bases to trimming and J lost 1 base, with 13 bases between them. CDR3 length equals 15 residues. The CDR3 coding sequence is TGTGCCTGGAGTGTACTTTGGCAGGCATCCTACGAGCAGTACTTC. Translating gives CAWSVLWQASYEQYF.

V and J are TRBV11-2 and TRBJ1-3; 9 bases are a match to TRBD1. Per the germline V gene, CDR1 is SGHAT and CDR2 is FQNNGV. The CDR3 covers 13 residues. The V segment lost 1 base and the J segment 8 bases; nucleotides outside the gene matches: 0. The CDR3 region has the DNA TGTGCCAGCAGCTTAGGGACAGGGGACACCATATATTTT. Amino acids: CASSLGTGDTIYF.

This clone was seen more than once but under ten times. The gene calls are TRBV20-1 and TRBJ2-7; no clear D gene. The CDR3 spans 13 residues. V dropped 3 bases and J dropped 2 bases, with 11 bases sitting between them. CDR1 is DFQATT and CDR2 is SNEGSKA in the germline V gene (reference sequence). Here the CDR3 reads CSASSGGPYEQYF. Here the CDR3 DNA reads TGCAGTGCTAGTTCTGGCGGCCCCTACGAGCAGTACTTC.

Only a few counts were recorded for this clone. V and J are TRBV30 and TRBJ2-7; perhaps TRBD2 as D (6 bases). CDR1 and CDR2 from the germline V gene are GTSNPN and SVGIG (reference sequence). The CDR3 extends over 14 amino acids. Trimming shortened V by 2 bases and J by 0 bases, and 11 bases separated the two germline ends. This chain's CDR3 is CAWSYSGNSYEQYF. CDR3 nucleotide sequence: TGTGCCTGGAGTTATAGCGGTAACTCCTACGAGCAGTACTTC.

The chain joins TRBV5-1 to TRBJ2-2; 10 positions match TRBD2. V shed 4 bases, J shed 5 bases, and the junction held 11 bases outside the gene matches. CDR3 length equals 17 residues. Germline assignment: CDR1 SGHRS and CDR2 YFSETQ. CDR3 coding DNA: TGCGCCAGCAGCCGCGGGGCTAGCGGGAGAGGTACCGGGGAGCTGTTTTTT. Translated: CASSRGASGRGTGELFF.

This clone was detected only once. The V call is TRBV30, the J call TRBJ2-1; TRBD2 agrees at 7 bases. The germline CDR1 and CDR2 sequences are GTSNPN and SVGIG (reference sequence). V was pared by 5 bases and J by 1 base, with 8 bases of the junction left unmatched. This CDR3 is 15 amino acids long. CDR3 nucleotides: TGTGCCTGGGGGGCGGGGAGGGCTTCCTACAATGAGCAGTTCTTC. It encodes CAWGAGRASYNEQFF.

The chain employs TRBV9 and TRBJ2-7, with 8 bases fitting TRBD2. Germline assignment: CDR1 SGDLS and CDR2 YYNGEE. The CDR3 contains 14 residues. After removal of 4 bases from V and 5 bases from J, the junction contained 8 bases not matched to a gene. As DNA, the CDR3 is TGTGCCAGCAGCCCCGGCGGGGGGACCCACGAGCAGTACTTC. Amino acids: CASSPGGGTHEQYF.

The chain combines TRBV5-1 with TRBJ1-5; D is unresolved. This CDR3 spans 14 amino acids. The germline V gene has CDR1 SGHRS and CDR2 YFSETQ. V lost 0 bases to trimming and J lost 9 bases, with 13 bases between them. The DNA of the CDR3 is TGCGCCAGCAGCTTGGTTGCGGGCGAGAGGCCCCAGCATTTT. It codes for CASSLVAGERPQHF.

The rearrangement joins TRBV10-3 to TRBJ2-7, with 8 nucleotides matching TRBD1. The CDR3 extends over 16 amino acids. Germline CDR1 reads ENHRY; CDR2 reads SYGVKD. The trim removed 0 bases at V and 4 bases at J, leaving 8 bases unmatched. The CDR3 is CAISESPGTGGYEQYF. The CDR3 DNA sequence: TGTGCCATCAGTGAGTCTCCCGGGACAGGCGGATACGAGCAGTACTTC.

This sequence joins TRBV30 and TRBJ2-7; TRBD2 aligns across 7 bases. CDR1 and CDR2 (germline): GTSNPN, SVGIG (reference sequence). This CDR3 comprises 15 residues. The V segment lost 0 bases and the J segment 2 bases; nucleotides outside the gene matches: 7. This CDR3 reads CAWSVEGGLPYEQYF. DNA for the CDR3: TGTGCCTGGAGTGTGGAGGGAGGGCTCCCCTACGAGCAGTACTTC.